Listed here is a single T cell receptor beta chain. The CDR3 runs to 19 residues. CDR1 and CDR2 from the germline V gene are PRHDT and FYEKMQ (reference sequence). V was trimmed by 5 bases and J by 5 bases, leaving 30 bases between them. The data were taken from a study of patients and donors after allogeneic stem cell transplantation. TCRdb passed the RT-PCR reads through MiXCR, listing each CDR3 protein once. Of about 8,300 distinct CDR3 sequences listed, 11% are singletons. This TCR was recovered from a human donor who was either an allogeneic HSCT recipient or a stem cell or donor lymphocyte infusion donor (not recorded which). It is not recorded whose cells these are; they may come from a transplant donor. The chain joins TRBV13 to TRBJ1-1; the D is unclear. The sample taken for sequencing was blood, either unsorted or a sorted T cell fraction (not recorded which). The CDR3 bases are TGTGCCAGCAGCCTCAGCGATCCGGCCCGAACCCTACACTGGACTGAAGCTTTCTTT. Amino acid sequence: CASSLSDPARTLHWTEAFF.